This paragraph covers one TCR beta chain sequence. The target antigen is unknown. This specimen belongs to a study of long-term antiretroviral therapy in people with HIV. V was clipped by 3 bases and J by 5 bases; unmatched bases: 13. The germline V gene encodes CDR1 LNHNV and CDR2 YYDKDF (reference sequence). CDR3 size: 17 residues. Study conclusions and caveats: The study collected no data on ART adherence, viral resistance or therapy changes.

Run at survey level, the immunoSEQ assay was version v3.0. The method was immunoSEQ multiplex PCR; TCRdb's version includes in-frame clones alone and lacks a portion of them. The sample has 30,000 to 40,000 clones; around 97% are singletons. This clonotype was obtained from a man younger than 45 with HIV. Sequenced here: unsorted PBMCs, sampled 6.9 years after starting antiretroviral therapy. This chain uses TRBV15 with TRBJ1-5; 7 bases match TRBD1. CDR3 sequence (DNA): TGTGCCACCAGCAGGTCCATCCGACAGGGCTTCTATCAGCCCCAGCATTTT. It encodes CATSRSIRQGFYQPQHF.